Following are 14 T cell receptor beta chains from one sample sequenced in a study of T cell repertoires in cytomegalovirus infection (dated by TCRdb to between 2018 and 2020). What this sample's treatment or condition label stands for: in vitro stimulation with specific CMV peptide epitopes to enrich CMV-specific T cells. Their specific antigens are unknown. TCRdb names Illumina HiSeq 1500 as the instrument used. In-frame beta chains were kept once TCRdb had trimmed the public reads at Q25 with fastp and called clones with MiXCR. When rows share a CDR3 protein, they turn into one entry using the most common DNA and genes. Present in this sample are fewer than 1,000,000 distinct CDR3 sequences, approximately 32% of which were seen just once. The top ten clonotypes cover about an eighth of the sample. The sequencing used cultured CD8+ T cells from PBMCs, collected from culture after CMV antigen stimulation. The origin of the receptors is a human donor in good health (CMV status not recorded). Some clones in this sample may be carry-over from other donors' samples.

This clonotype was seen more than once but under ten times. This chain links TRBV20-1 with TRBJ2-1; D possibly corresponds to TRBD1 (5 bases). This CDR3 region has 13 residues. The germline gives CDR1 DFQATT, CDR2 SNEGSKA (reference sequence). As DNA, the CDR3 is TGCAGCGCCGTCTTTGGGGCCTCCAATGAGCAGTTCTTC. Translated: CSAVFGASNEQFF.

The CDR3: CASTRGQGWAGELFF. The CDR3 DNA is TGTGCCAGCACCCGGGGACAGGGGTGGGCCGGGGAGCTGTTTTTT. The rearrangement joins TRBV12-3 or TRBV12-4 to TRBJ2-2; TRBD1 matches at 10 bases. V lost 7 bases to trimming and J lost 6 bases; unmatched junction nucleotides: 8. This CDR3 region has 15 residues.

This rearrangement joins TRBV6-1 to TRBJ1-2, with D possibly being TRBD1 (6 bases). This CDR3 region has 14 residues. The germline V and J ends were trimmed by 0 bases and 8 bases, with 13 bases remaining between them. CDR1 is MNHNS, CDR2 SASEGT, per germline. CDR3 sequence (DNA): TGTGCCAGCAGTGAAGCTTTCGGAGGGGGAGGCTACACCTTC. Amino acids: CASSEAFGGGGYTF.

This clonotype was counted ten times or more. The V and J genes are TRBV7-2 and TRBJ1-1; D is uncertain. The CDR3 totals 12 residues. V was trimmed by 3 bases and J by 5 bases, leaving 7 bases between them. The germline CDR1 and CDR2 sequences are SGHTA and FQGNSA. The CDR3, as DNA: TGTGCCAGCAGCTTCGGGTGGACTGAAGCTTTCTTT. Translated, it gives CASSFGWTEAFF. Supplemented by reference TRBV7-2 and TRBJ1-1, the full variable domain reads GAGVSQSPSNKVTEKGKDVELRCDPISGHTALYWYRQSLGQGLEFLIYFQGNSAPDKSGLPSDRFSAERTGGSVSTLTIQRTQQEDSAVYLCASSFGWTEAFFGQGTRLTVV.

The CDR3 nucleotides are TGTGCCAGCAGCGCCGAAGTGGTGTTCTTC. Translation: CASSAEVVFF. The chain links TRBV5-5 to TRBJ2-1; no firm D call. CDR1 and CDR2 (germline): SGHKS, YYEKEE (reference sequence). Deletions cut 4 bases from V and 15 bases from J, with 11 bases between. This CDR3 has 10 residues.

This CDR3 is CATSDPKDRGGYNEQFF. In nucleotides, the CDR3 is TGTGCCACCAGTGACCCTAAGGACAGGGGGGGGTACAATGAGCAGTTCTTC. The chain carries TRBV24-1 and TRBJ2-1; 10 bases agree with TRBD1. The CDR3 is 17 residues long. Looked up from germline, CDR1 is KGHDR and CDR2 is SFDVKD. V dropped 4 bases and J dropped 4; count of bases not matched to a gene: 9.

In this sample, this clonotype turned up a few times. J is TRBJ1-1 and V is TRBV5-4, with 10 bases that match TRBD1. The CDR3 is 16 residues long. Per germline, CDR1 SGHNT and CDR2 YYREEE (reference sequence). J gave up 0 bases and V 2 bases, and 4 bases lay outside the gene matches. The CDR3 DNA follows: TGTGCCAGCAGCTTTTTGACAGGGGGCCTGAACACTGAAGCTTTCTTT. Translating it yields CASSFLTGGLNTEAFF.

The CDR3 coding sequence is TGTGCCAGCAGTTACCGATTGGGGGCCAATGACCTGACTTTC. Translation gives CASSYRLGANDLTF. The chain joins TRBV6-8 to TRBJ2-6; D is perhaps TRBD1 (6 bases). In germline, CDR1 is MNHGY, CDR2 SAAAGT. V lost 2 bases and J 15 bases, leaving 17 bases between the germline ends. CDR3 length equals 14 residues.

The chain uses TRBV27 and TRBJ2-5; 9 bases are shared with TRBD1. The ends lost 6 bases at V and 6 bases at J; junction bases unmatched: 11. CDR1 and CDR2 from the germline V gene are MNHEY and SMNVEV (reference sequence). The CDR3 has 15 residues. CDR3 DNA: TGTGCCAGCAGCCGCGGGACAGGGCCCCCACAGACCCAGTACTTC. Protein product: CASSRGTGPPQTQYF.

CDR3 nucleotides: TGCGCCAGCAACCGATTCCGGGACAGCTACAATGAGCAGTTCTTC. This gives the protein CASNRFRDSYNEQFF. The chain couples TRBV4-3 to TRBJ2-1, with 7 bases that match TRBD1. Germline assignment: CDR1 LGHNA and CDR2 YSLEER. This CDR3 has 15 amino acids. Trimming removed 7 bases from V and 3 bases from J; junction bases left unmatched: 9.

This clonotype has more than one count but fewer than ten. CDR3 DNA: TGTGCCAGCAGCCTAGGCGGGGAACTCACTGAAGCTTTCTTT. Residues: CASSLGGELTEAFF. This chain uses TRBV7-6 with TRBJ1-1; D is unresolved. The CDR3 contains 14 residues. V lost 5 bases, J lost 4 bases, and 14 bases lay in between. CDR1 and CDR2 from the germline V gene are SGHVS and FNYEAQ.

This clonotype showed up many times. The rearrangement uses TRBV7-9 and TRBJ2-7; 8 bases line up with TRBD1. The V gene end was trimmed by 5 bases and the J gene end by 2 bases; junction bases not matched to a gene: 5. Germline V gives CDR1 SEHNR, CDR2 FQNEAQ (reference sequence). The CDR3 sequence is 14 residues long. The CDR3 DNA is TGTGCCAGCAGCAAAGGACAGGGCGCCTACGAGCAGTACTTC. This gives the protein CASSKGQGAYEQYF. The full variable domain, its missing parts supplied by reference TRBV7-9 and TRBJ2-7, is DTGVSQNPRHKITKRGQNVTFRCDPISEHNRLYWYRQTLGQGPEFLTYFQNEAQLEKSRLLSDRFSAERPKGSFSTLEIQRTEQGDSAMYLCASSKGQGAYEQYFGPGTRLTVT.

Remarks on this clonotype: A much larger clonotype is one base distant, so this may be a read error. The CDR3 is CASSASGGAHNEQFF. The CDR3, as DNA: TGTGCCAGCAGCGCTAGCGGGGGGGCCCACAATGAGCAGTTCTTC. The gene calls are TRBV9 and TRBJ2-1; 12 positions agree with TRBD2. From germline, CDR1 is SGDLS and CDR2 YYNGEE. V lost 3 bases to trimming and J lost 5 bases; unmatched junction nucleotides: 3. The CDR3 consists of 15 residues.

For this clonotype: Germline is not matched at one junction end, which may reflect a read error. This chain links TRBV28 with TRBJ1-2; 7 nucleotides agree with TRBD1. Germline values: CDR1 MDHEN, CDR2 SYDVKM. The CDR3 sequence is 16 residues long. The DNA of the CDR3 is TGTGCCAGCAGTTCTCGTCGGTCAATTTCCGGACAGGCGGGTAACTTC. Amino acids: CASSSRRSISGQAGNF.